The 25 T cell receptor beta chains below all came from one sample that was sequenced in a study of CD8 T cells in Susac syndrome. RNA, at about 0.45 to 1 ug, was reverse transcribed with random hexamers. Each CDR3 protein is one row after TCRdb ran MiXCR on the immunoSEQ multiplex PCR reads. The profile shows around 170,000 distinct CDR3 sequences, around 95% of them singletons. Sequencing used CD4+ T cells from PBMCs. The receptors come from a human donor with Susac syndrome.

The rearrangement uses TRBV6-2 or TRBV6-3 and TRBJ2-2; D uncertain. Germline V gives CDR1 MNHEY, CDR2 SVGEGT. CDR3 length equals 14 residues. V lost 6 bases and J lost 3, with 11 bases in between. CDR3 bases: TGTGCCAGCAGCTTACAGTGGGACACCGGGGAGCTGTTTTTT. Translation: CASSLQWDTGELFF.

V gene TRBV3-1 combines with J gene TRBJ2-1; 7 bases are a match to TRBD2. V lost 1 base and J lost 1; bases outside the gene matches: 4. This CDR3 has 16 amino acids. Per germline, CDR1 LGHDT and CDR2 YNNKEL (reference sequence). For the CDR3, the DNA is TGTGCCAGCAGCCAAGGGGGAGGGGTTTCCTACAATGAGCAGTTCTTC. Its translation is CASSQGGGVSYNEQFF.

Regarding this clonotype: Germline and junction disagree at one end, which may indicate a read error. The CDR3 here is CATRRTGNRDEQFF. The CDR3 DNA reads TGTGCCACCCGCAGGACAGGGAATAGAGACGAGCAGTTCTTC. The chain joins TRBV15 to TRBJ2-1; 8 bases map to TRBD1. The CDR3 has 14 amino acids. CDR1 is LNHNV and CDR2 is YYDKDF in the germline V gene (reference sequence).

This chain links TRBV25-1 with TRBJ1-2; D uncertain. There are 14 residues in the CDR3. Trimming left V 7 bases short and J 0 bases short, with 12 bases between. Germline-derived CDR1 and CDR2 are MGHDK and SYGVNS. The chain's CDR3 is CASTRGSSNYGYTF. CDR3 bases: TGTGCCAGCACCCGGGGTTCTTCTAACTATGGCTACACCTTC.

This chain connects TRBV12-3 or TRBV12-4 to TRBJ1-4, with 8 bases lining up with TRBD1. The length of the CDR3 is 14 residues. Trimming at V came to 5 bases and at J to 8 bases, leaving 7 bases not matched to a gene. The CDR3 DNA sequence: TGTGCCAGCAGTCCGGACAGGGTGCGAGAAAAACTGTTTTTT. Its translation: CASSPDRVREKLFF.

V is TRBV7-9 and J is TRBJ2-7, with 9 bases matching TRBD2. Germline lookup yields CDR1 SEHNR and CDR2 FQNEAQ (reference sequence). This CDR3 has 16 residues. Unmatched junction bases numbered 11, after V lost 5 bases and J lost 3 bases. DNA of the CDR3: TGTGCCAGCAGCCCCCACGGCGGGGGGGACTTCTACGAGCAGTACTTC. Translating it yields CASSPHGGGDFYEQYF. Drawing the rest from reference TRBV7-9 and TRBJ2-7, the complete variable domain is DTGVSQNPRHKITKRGQNVTFRCDPISEHNRLYWYRQTLGQGPEFLTYFQNEAQLEKSRLLSDRFSAERPKGSFSTLEIQRTEQGDSAMYLCASSPHGGGDFYEQYFGPGTRLTVT.

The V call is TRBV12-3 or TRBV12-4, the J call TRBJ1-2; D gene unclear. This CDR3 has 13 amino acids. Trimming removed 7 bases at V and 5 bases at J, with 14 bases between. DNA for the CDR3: TGTGCCAGCACTCTTTTAGGGCCGTATGGCTACACCTTC. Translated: CASTLLGPYGYTF.

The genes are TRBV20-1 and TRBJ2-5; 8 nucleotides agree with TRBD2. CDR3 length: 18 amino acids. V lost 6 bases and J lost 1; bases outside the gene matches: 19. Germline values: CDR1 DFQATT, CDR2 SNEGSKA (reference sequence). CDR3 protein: CSALPLPGGQASQETQYF. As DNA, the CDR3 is TGCAGTGCCCTCCCCCTCCCGGGGGGGCAAGCTTCCCAAGAGACCCAGTACTTC.

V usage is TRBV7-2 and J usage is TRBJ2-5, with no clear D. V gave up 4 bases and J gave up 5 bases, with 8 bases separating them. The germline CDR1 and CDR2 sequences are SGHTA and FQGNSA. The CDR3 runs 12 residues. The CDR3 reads CASSSQWETQYF. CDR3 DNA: TGTGCCAGCAGCTCCCAGTGGGAGACCCAGTACTTC.

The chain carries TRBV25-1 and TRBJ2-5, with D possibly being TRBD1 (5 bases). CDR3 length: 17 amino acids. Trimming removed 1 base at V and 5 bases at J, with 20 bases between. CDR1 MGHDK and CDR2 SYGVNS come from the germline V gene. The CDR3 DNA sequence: TGTGCCAGCAGTGAATTTTTTCGCGTCGGTGGGGCGGAGACCCAGTACTTC. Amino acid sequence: CASSEFFRVGGAETQYF.

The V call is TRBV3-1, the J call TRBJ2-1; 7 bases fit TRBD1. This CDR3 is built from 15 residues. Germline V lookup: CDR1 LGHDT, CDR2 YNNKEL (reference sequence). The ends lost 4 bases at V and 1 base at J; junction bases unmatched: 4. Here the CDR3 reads CASSRTQGSYNEQFF. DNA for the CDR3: TGTGCCAGCAGCCGAACACAGGGGTCCTACAATGAGCAGTTCTTC.

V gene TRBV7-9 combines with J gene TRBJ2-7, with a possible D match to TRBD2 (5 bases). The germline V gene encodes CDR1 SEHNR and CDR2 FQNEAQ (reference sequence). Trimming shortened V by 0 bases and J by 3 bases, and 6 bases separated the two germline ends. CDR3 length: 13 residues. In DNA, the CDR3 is TGTGCCAGCAGCTTAGCGAGGGACTACGAGCAGTACTTC. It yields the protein CASSLARDYEQYF.

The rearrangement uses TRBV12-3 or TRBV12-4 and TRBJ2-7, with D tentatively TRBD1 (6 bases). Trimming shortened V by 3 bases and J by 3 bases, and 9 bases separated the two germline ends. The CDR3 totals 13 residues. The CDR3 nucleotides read TGTGCCAGCAGTTTGATCAGGGGCTACGAGCAGTACTTC. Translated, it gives CASSLIRGYEQYF.

The CDR3 is CAWSGGGYGYTF. The DNA for the CDR3 is TGTGCCTGGAGCGGGGGGGGCTATGGCTACACCTTC. This chain links TRBV30 with TRBJ1-2, with D maybe TRBD1 (5 bases). This CDR3 is 12 amino acids long. Germline CDR1 reads GTSNPN; CDR2 reads SVGIG (reference sequence). Trimming pared 3 bases from V and 4 bases from J, leaving 9 bases between.

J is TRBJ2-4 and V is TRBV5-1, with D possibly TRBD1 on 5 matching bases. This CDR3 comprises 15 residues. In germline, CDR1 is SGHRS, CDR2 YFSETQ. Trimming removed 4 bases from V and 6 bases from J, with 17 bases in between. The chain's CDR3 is CASSLSLTQGNIQYF. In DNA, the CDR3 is TGCGCCAGCAGCCTTAGCCTAACTCAGGGAAACATTCAGTACTTC.

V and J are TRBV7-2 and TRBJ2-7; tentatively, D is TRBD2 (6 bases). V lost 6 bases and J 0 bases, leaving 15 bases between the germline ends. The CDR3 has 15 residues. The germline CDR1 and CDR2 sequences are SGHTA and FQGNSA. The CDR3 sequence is CASSGSGGNSYEQYF. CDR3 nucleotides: TGTGCCAGCAGTGGAAGTGGAGGGAACTCCTACGAGCAGTACTTC.

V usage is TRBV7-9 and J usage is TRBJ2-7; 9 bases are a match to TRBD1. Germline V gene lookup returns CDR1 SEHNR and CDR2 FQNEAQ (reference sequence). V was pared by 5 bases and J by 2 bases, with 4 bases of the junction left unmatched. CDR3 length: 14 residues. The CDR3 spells CASSGRTGAYEQYF. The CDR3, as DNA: TGTGCCAGCAGCGGCAGGACAGGGGCCTACGAGCAGTACTTC.

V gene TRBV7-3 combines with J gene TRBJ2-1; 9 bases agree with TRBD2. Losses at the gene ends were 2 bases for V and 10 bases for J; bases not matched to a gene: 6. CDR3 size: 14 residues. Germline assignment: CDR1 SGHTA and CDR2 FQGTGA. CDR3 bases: TGTGCCAGCAGCTTATCGTGGCGGGGGGGCGAGCAGTTCTTC. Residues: CASSLSWRGGEQFF.

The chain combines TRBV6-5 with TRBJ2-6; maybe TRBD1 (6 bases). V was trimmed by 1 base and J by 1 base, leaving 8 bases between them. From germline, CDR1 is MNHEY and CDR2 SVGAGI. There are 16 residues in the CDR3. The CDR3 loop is CASSYFRGSGANVLTF. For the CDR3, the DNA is TGTGCCAGCAGTTACTTCAGGGGATCTGGGGCCAACGTCCTGACTTTC.

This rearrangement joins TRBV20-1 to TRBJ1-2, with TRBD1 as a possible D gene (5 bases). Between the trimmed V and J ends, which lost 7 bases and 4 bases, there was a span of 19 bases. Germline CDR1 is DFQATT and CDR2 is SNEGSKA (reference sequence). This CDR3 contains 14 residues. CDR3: CSVGTYRDGYGYTF. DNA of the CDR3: TGCAGTGTTGGAACTTACCGGGACGGCTATGGCTACACCTTC.

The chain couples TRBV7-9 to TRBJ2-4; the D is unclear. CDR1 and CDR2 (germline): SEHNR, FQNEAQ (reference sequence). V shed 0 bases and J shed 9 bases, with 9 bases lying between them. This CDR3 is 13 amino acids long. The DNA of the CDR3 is TGTGCCAGCAGCTTAGCCCAAGAGGCCATTCAGTACTTC. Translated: CASSLAQEAIQYF. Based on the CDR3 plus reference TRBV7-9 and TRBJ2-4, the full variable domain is DTGVSQNPRHKITKRGQNVTFRCDPISEHNRLYWYRQTLGQGPEFLTYFQNEAQLEKSRLLSDRFSAERPKGSFSTLEIQRTEQGDSAMYLCASSLAQEAIQYFGAGTRLSVL.

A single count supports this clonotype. As DNA, the CDR3 is TGTGCCAGCAGACCGACAGGGAGGGGTTACGAGCAGTACTTC. Residues: CASRPTGRGYEQYF. The chain is built from TRBV12-3 or TRBV12-4 and TRBJ2-7; D tentatively reads TRBD1 or TRBD2 (7 bases each). The CDR3 is made up of 14 amino acids. The V end was cut by 6 bases, the J end by 4 bases, with 16 bases between.

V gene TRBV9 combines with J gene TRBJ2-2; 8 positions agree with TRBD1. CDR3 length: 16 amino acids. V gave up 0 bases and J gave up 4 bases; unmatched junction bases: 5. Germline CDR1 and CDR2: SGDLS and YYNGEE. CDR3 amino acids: CASSVVPRGPTGELFF. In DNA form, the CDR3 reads TGTGCCAGCAGCGTAGTTCCCAGGGGGCCCACCGGGGAGCTGTTTTTT. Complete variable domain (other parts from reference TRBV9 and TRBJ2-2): DSGVTQTPKHLITATGQRVTLRCSPRSGDLSVYWYQQSLDQGLQFLIQYYNGEERAKGNILERFSAQQFPDLHSELNLSSLELGDSALYFCASSVVPRGPTGELFFGEGSRLTVL.

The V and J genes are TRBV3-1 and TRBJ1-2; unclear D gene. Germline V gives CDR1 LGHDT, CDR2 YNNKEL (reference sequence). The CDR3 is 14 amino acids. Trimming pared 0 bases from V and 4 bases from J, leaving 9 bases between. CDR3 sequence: CASSQDAVSYGYTF. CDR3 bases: TGTGCCAGCAGCCAAGATGCAGTATCCTATGGCTACACCTTC.

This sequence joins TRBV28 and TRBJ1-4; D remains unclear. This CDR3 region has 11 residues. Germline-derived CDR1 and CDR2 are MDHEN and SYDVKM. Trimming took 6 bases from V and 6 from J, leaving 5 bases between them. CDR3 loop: CASRRDEKLFF. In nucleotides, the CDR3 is TGTGCCAGCAGGAGGGATGAAAAACTGTTTTTT.